These 30 T cell receptor beta chains came from one sample sequenced in a study of identical twins. TCRdb re-analysed the 5' RACE reads in MiXCR, keeping a single row per CDR3 protein. The sample shows 200,000 to 250,000 distinct CDR3 sequences, approximately 11% of them seen only once. The same data also went into a second study, on yellow fever vaccine responses in identical twins.

The sample taken for sequencing was memory (CD45RO+) T cells sorted from blood. Source of these receptors: a woman younger than 30 in good health.

This clonotype was seen at least ten times. The chain couples TRBV6-2 or TRBV6-3 to TRBJ2-5, with a weak D call TRBD1 (6 bases). The CDR3 contains 15 residues. The V and J ends lost 3 bases and 5 bases respectively, with 16 bases between them. CDR1 is MNHEY and CDR2 is SVGEGT in the germline V gene. The CDR3 sequence is CASSYSSSGAETQYF. Here the CDR3 DNA reads TGTGCCAGCAGTTATTCGTCGTCAGGGGCGGAGACCCAGTACTTC.

The chain employs TRBV7-2 and TRBJ2-5; D call uncertain. CDR3 length equals 13 residues. The V gene lost 2 bases and the J gene lost 7 bases, with 11 bases spanning the gap. Germline V gives CDR1 SGHTA, CDR2 FQGNSA. CDR3 residues: CASSLNLKGTQYF. CDR3 DNA sequence: TGTGCCAGCAGCTTAAATTTGAAGGGGACCCAGTACTTC.

This clonotype occurred many times. This chain joins TRBV5-1 and TRBJ2-1, with 7 bases that match TRBD2. CDR3 length: 18 residues. V dropped 7 bases and J dropped 0; count of bases not matched to a gene: 16. Germline values: CDR1 SGHRS, CDR2 YFSETQ. CDR3 DNA sequence: TGCGCCAGCCGGCCCGAGGGCGGGAGTGGACGCTCCTACAATGAGCAGTTCTTC. It encodes CASRPEGGSGRSYNEQFF.

The table lists this clonotype with many counts. The genes are TRBV6-2 or TRBV6-3 and TRBJ2-1; no firm D call. V lost 2 bases to trimming and J lost 0 bases, with 14 bases between them. The CDR3 is 17 residues long. Germline-derived CDR1 and CDR2 are MNHEY and SVGEGT. CDR3 region: CASSYRKTASSYNEQFF. In DNA form, the CDR3 reads TGTGCCAGCAGTTACAGAAAGACTGCCAGCTCCTACAATGAGCAGTTCTTC.

This clonotype came up a few times. The rearrangement uses TRBV20-1 and TRBJ1-2; TRBD1 matches at 8 bases. The CDR3 has 13 residues. CDR1 DFQATT and CDR2 SNEGSKA come from the germline V gene (reference sequence). V was pared by 3 bases and J by 2 bases, with 2 bases of the junction left unmatched. CDR3 bases: TGCAGTGCTAGGGACAGGGTGAACTATGGCTACACCTTC. It is translated as CSARDRVNYGYTF.

The rearrangement joins TRBV27 to TRBJ2-3; the D is unclear. CDR1 and CDR2 from the germline V gene are MNHEY and SMNVEV (reference sequence). Trimming left V 0 bases short and J 2 bases short, with 12 bases between. The CDR3 contains 16 residues. CDR3 sequence: CASSLSPVSLTDTQYF. The DNA of the CDR3 is TGTGCCAGCAGTTTATCACCAGTTTCTCTCACAGATACGCAGTATTTT.

In its sample, this clonotype is medium-sized. The V call is TRBV7-9, the J call TRBJ1-1, with D possibly matching TRBD1 (6 bases). CDR1 is SEHNR, CDR2 FQNEAQ, per germline (reference sequence). The V end lost 0 bases, the J end lost 7 bases, and 6 bases lay between the germline ends. The CDR3 sequence is 12 residues long. The CDR3 DNA follows: TGTGCCAGCAGCTTAGCGGACAGTGAAGCTTTCTTT. Translating it yields CASSLADSEAFF.

This clonotype was recorded a few times. The chain is built from TRBV20-1 and TRBJ2-2; 8 bases are shared with TRBD1. The CDR3 covers 14 residues. The junction had 3 bases not matched to a gene; V was cut back by 2 bases and J by 4 bases. Germline V gene sequence: CDR1 DFQATT, CDR2 SNEGSKA (reference sequence). The CDR3 bases are TGCAGTGCTAGACAGGGGGCACGCACCGGGGAGCTGTTTTTT. Protein: CSARQGARTGELFF.

V and J are TRBV6-2 or TRBV6-3 and TRBJ1-1; no clear D gene. V was cut by 8 bases and J by 7 bases, with 17 bases left in between. The CDR3 has 13 residues. Germline CDR1 is MNHEY and CDR2 is SVGEGT. The CDR3 bases are TGTGCCAGCGGCGTAATGGAGCGGGGTGAAGCTTTCTTT. It specifies CASGVMERGEAFF.

The CDR3 reads CASSEARGRADTQYF. CDR3 coding DNA: TGTGCCAGCAGTGAAGCGAGGGGGCGGGCAGATACGCAGTATTTT. This chain uses TRBV2 with TRBJ2-3; 7 bases are shared with TRBD1. The CDR3 runs to 15 residues. Germline V gene lookup returns CDR1 SNHLY and CDR2 FYNNEI. After removal of 0 bases from V and 4 bases from J, the junction contained 4 bases not matched to a gene.

This clonotype was counted between two and nine times. The V and J genes are TRBV10-3 and TRBJ2-1; 7 positions match TRBD1. The CDR3 has 14 amino acids. Losses at the gene ends were 3 bases for V and 6 bases for J; bases not matched to a gene: 5. CDR1 and CDR2 from the germline V gene are ENHRY and SYGVKD. The CDR3, as DNA: TGTGCCATCAGTGATTCCGGGACAGTCAATGAGCAGTTCTTC. It encodes CAISDSGTVNEQFF.

This clonotype was counted many times. The chain carries TRBV7-2 and TRBJ2-2; TRBD2 matches 10 bases. Germline CDR1 and CDR2: SGHTA and FQGNSA. The V and J ends lost 5 bases and 3 bases, in that order; junction bases with no gene match: 6. The CDR3 extends over 16 amino acids. The CDR3 sequence: CASSQTSGAYTGELFF. The CDR3 bases are TGTGCCAGCAGCCAAACTAGCGGGGCTTACACCGGGGAGCTGTTTTTT.

This clonotype was counted at least ten times. This rearrangement joins TRBV10-3 to TRBJ2-1; 8 bases line up with TRBD2. Per germline, CDR1 ENHRY and CDR2 SYGVKD. The CDR3 consists of 16 residues. The V segment lost 2 bases and the J segment 0 bases; nucleotides outside the gene matches: 3. The CDR3 DNA reads as TGTGCCATCAGTGAGGTAGCGGGAAGCTCCTACAATGAGCAGTTCTTC. It is translated as CAISEVAGSSYNEQFF.

The chain links TRBV20-1 to TRBJ2-1; D unclear. V lost 4 bases and J lost 8, with 12 bases in between. The germline V gene has CDR1 DFQATT and CDR2 SNEGSKA (reference sequence). This CDR3 is built from 12 residues. CDR3 DNA sequence: TGCAGTGCTAAGACGCAGACCTATGAGCAGTTCTTC. The encoded protein is CSAKTQTYEQFF.

The chain recombines TRBV29-1 with TRBJ2-1; tentative D call: TRBD2 (5 bases). This CDR3 has 14 amino acids. V lost 4 bases and J lost 4, with 14 bases in between. The germline V gene encodes CDR1 SQVTM and CDR2 ANQGSEA. CDR3 loop: CSVVGSSFYNEQFF. As DNA, the CDR3 is TGCAGCGTTGTTGGATCTAGCTTTTACAATGAGCAGTTCTTC.

The rearrangement joins TRBV20-1 to TRBJ2-1; the D is unclear. Germline CDR1 DFQATT, CDR2 SNEGSKA (reference sequence). Trimming cost V 0 bases and J 10 bases, with 7 bases left between them. The CDR3 is 11 residues long. This chain's CDR3 is CSARDDFEQFF. The DNA for the CDR3 is TGCAGTGCTAGAGATGATTTCGAGCAGTTCTTC.

This clonotype was seen repeatedly, ten times or more. The chain combines TRBV4-3 with TRBJ1-5; D remains ambiguous. CDR1 LGHNA and CDR2 YSLEER come from the germline V gene. V was shortened by 0 bases and J by 4 bases, with 10 bases between the two germline ends. CDR3 size: 15 residues. CDR3 loop: CASSQDGIRNQPQHF. Written as DNA, the CDR3 is TGCGCCAGCAGCCAAGATGGGATCAGGAATCAGCCCCAGCATTTT.

This clonotype was counted a few times. The V gene is TRBV20-1, the J gene TRBJ2-7; 9 nucleotides match TRBD1. V gave up 6 bases and J gave up 6 bases; unmatched junction bases: 9. Germline assignment: CDR1 DFQATT and CDR2 SNEGSKA (reference sequence). The CDR3 sequence is 13 residues long. The CDR3 nucleotides read TGCAGTGCATTCCGGGACAGGGTTACCGAGCAGTACTTC. This codes for CSAFRDRVTEQYF.

The chain combines TRBV4-2 with TRBJ2-1, with 12 bases matching TRBD2. This CDR3 spans 18 amino acids. V trimming: 4 bases; J trimming: 2 bases; junction bases outside the gene matches: 9. Germline loops: CDR1 LGHNA, CDR2 YNFKEQ. CDR3 in amino acids: CASSLWTSGIIPYNEQFF. In DNA form, the CDR3 reads TGTGCCAGCAGCCTGTGGACTAGCGGGATTATCCCCTACAATGAGCAGTTCTTC.

This clonotype came up a few times. The rearrangement links TRBV5-1 to TRBJ2-2; the match to TRBD2 covers 10 bases. V was pared by 0 bases and J by 4 bases, with 0 bases of the junction left unmatched. The CDR3 totals 15 residues. Looked up from germline, CDR1 is SGHRS and CDR2 is YFSETQ. The CDR3 sequence is CASSLGTSGTGELFF. Written as DNA, the CDR3 is TGCGCCAGCAGCTTGGGGACTAGCGGCACCGGGGAGCTGTTTTTT.

This clonotype was found a few times. This chain's CDR3 is CSVEDMRGDEQFF. CDR3 bases: TGCAGCGTTGAAGATATGAGGGGCGATGAGCAGTTCTTC. The V gene is TRBV29-1, the J gene TRBJ2-1; D may match TRBD1 or TRBD2 (5 bases each). Germline loops: CDR1 SQVTM, CDR2 ANQGSEA. The CDR3 sequence is 13 residues long. Trimming stripped 0 bases from V and 8 bases from J, with 11 bases between.

The rearrangement links TRBV28 to TRBJ2-3; a possible D gene is TRBD1 (6 bases). In germline, CDR1 is MDHEN, CDR2 SYDVKM. V was pared by 8 bases and J by 2 bases, with 20 bases between. The CDR3 loop spans 16 amino acids. As DNA, the CDR3 is TGTGCCAGCGGCCAGACAGGCAATGGCCACACAGATACGCAGTATTTT. Its translation: CASGQTGNGHTDTQYF.

In its sample, this clonotype was seen many times. In DNA form, the CDR3 reads TGCAGCGTTGGGGGGCTCGGAGGCTCCTACAATGAGCAGTTCTTC. Translating gives CSVGGLGGSYNEQFF. The gene calls are TRBV29-1 and TRBJ2-1, with D possibly TRBD1 on 6 matching bases. V was clipped by 4 bases and J by 0 bases, with 13 bases between them. Per germline, CDR1 SQVTM and CDR2 ANQGSEA. This CDR3 spans 15 amino acids.

This clonotype was observed many times. The rearrangement links TRBV7-2 to TRBJ2-3, with 7 bases aligning to TRBD1. V shed 1 base and J 1 base; nucleotides not matched to a gene: 5. The CDR3 consists of 16 residues. CDR1 and CDR2 from the germline V gene are SGHTA and FQGNSA. The CDR3, as DNA: TGTGCCAGCAGCTTAGAAGGGGGCCGGCGCACAGATACGCAGTATTTT. It specifies CASSLEGGRRTDTQYF.

This clonotype occurred a few times. The CDR3 is CASSQGGLGPLHF. CDR3 DNA sequence: TGCGCCAGCAGCCAGGGCGGACTCGGCCCCCTCCACTTT. V is TRBV4-3 and J is TRBJ1-6; D remains ambiguous. This CDR3 is 13 amino acids long. Trimming took off 3 bases at V and 13 bases at J, with 13 bases between the two ends. Germline V lookup: CDR1 LGHNA, CDR2 YSLEER.

This clonotype was counted between two and nine times. This chain links TRBV29-1 with TRBJ2-5, with D unresolved. The length of the CDR3 is 13 residues. Germline V lookup: CDR1 SQVTM, CDR2 ANQGSEA. V dropped 6 bases and J dropped 2 bases, with 13 bases sitting between them. CDR3: CSVLRDLQETQYF. CDR3 coding DNA: TGCAGCGTCTTGAGAGACCTTCAAGAGACCCAGTACTTC.

The chain has TRBV7-2 and TRBJ2-3; 9 bases align to TRBD2. V was pared by 7 bases and J by 6 bases, with 8 bases of the junction left unmatched. The CDR3 is made up of 14 amino acids. Germline V gene data show CDR1 as SGHTA and CDR2 as FQGNSA. The CDR3 bases are TGTGCCAGCACCAGGACTAGCGTGGTGGATACGCAGTATTTT. As protein: CASTRTSVVDTQYF.

The J gene is TRBJ2-1, the V gene TRBV9; weak D call: TRBD2 (6 bases). The CDR3 contains 13 residues. V lost 2 bases and J 6 bases, leaving 9 bases between the germline ends. The germline V gene encodes CDR1 SGDLS and CDR2 YYNGEE. CDR3 sequence: CASSVRLVNEQFF. In DNA, the CDR3 is TGTGCCAGCAGCGTTCGACTAGTCAATGAGCAGTTCTTC.

This rearrangement joins TRBV2 to TRBJ2-1, with 13 positions matching TRBD2. Trimming removed 6 bases from V and 1 base from J; junction bases left unmatched: 3. This CDR3 is built from 16 residues. CDR1 SNHLY and CDR2 FYNNEI come from the germline V gene. CDR3 in amino acids: CASRLTSGRSYNEQFF. CDR3 sequence (DNA): TGTGCCAGCAGACTGACTAGCGGGAGGTCCTACAATGAGCAGTTCTTC.

This clonotype has more than one count but fewer than ten. The V call is TRBV4-3, the J call TRBJ2-3; D is unresolved. V was pared by 5 bases and J by 5 bases, with 11 bases between. The length of the CDR3 is 13 residues. Germline V CDR1 and CDR2: LGHNA, YSLEER. For the CDR3, the DNA is TGCGCCAGCAGCTCTCGGGCCCAAGATACGCAGTATTTT. Translated: CASSSRAQDTQYF.